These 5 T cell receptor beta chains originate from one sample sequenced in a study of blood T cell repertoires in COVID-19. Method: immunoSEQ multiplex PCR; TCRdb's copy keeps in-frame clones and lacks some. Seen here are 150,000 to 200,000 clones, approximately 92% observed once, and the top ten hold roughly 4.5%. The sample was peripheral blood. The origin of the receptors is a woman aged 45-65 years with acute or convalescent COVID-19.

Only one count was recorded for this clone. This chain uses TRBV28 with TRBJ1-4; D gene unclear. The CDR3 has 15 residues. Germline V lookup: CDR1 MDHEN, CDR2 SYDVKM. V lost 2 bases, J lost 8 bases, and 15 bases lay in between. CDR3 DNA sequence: TGTGCCAGCAGTTTAGGACCGGGGAGAGTCGAAAAACTGTTTTTT. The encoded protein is CASSLGPGRVEKLFF.

As DNA, the CDR3 is TGTGCCACCAGCAGAGAACCCAGTGATTTGGAGACCCAGTACTTC. Its protein product is CATSREPSDLETQYF. The chain combines TRBV15 with TRBJ2-5, with D hard to call. V lost 0 bases, J lost 5 bases, and 13 bases lay in between. Per germline, CDR1 LNHNV and CDR2 YYDKDF (reference sequence). The CDR3 length is 15 residues.

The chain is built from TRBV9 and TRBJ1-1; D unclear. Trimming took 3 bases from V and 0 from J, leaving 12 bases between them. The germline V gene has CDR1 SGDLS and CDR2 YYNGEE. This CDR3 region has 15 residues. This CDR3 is CASSAQTRLNTEAFF. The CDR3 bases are TGTGCCAGCAGCGCCCAGACACGGCTGAACACTGAAGCTTTCTTT.

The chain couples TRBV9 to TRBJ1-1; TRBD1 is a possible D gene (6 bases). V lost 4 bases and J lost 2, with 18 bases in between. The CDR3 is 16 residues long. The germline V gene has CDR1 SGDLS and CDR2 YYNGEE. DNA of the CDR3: TGTGCCAGCAGCCCCGAATTTAAGACAGGAAACACTGAAGCTTTCTTT. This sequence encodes CASSPEFKTGNTEAFF.

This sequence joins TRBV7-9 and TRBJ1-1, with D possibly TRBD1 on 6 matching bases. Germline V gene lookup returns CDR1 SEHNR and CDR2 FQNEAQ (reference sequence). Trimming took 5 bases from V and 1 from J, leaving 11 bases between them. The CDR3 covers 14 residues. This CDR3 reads CASSRLTGNTEAFF. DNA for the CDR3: TGTGCCAGCAGCCGCCTGACAGGGAACACTGAAGCTTTCTTT.